Each of the 24 T cell receptor beta chains below was sequenced from the same sample in a study of regulatory T cells in long-lasting Graves disease. Specified time point: newly diagnosed GD, antithyroid drugs for less than 3 months. RNA isolated from PBMCs was used to make the TCR library. Construction of the TCR beta libraries employed iRepertoire HTBI primers in conjunction with Arm-PCR of CDR3 regions. TCRdb reprocessed the multiplex PCR reads with MiXCR, giving one entry per CDR3 protein. The profile shows fewer than 450,000 distinct CDR3 sequences, approximately 16% of them singletons. These data are also associated with another study on T cells in Graves' hyperthyroidism and ophthalmopathy.

Sequencing was performed on peripheral blood mononuclear cells (PBMCs), taken at new diagnosis, from a patient treated with antithyroid drugs. These receptors all come from a woman aged 40 to 50 with Graves disease.

The table lists this clonotype with many counts. The CDR3 nucleotides read TGTGCCAGCAGCTTAGGACTAGCGGGAGGGCCGCCCACAGATACGCAGTATTTT. It codes for CASSLGLAGGPPTDTQYF. The chain employs TRBV11-2 and TRBJ2-3; 14 bases agree with TRBD2. After removal of 1 base from V and 2 bases from J, the junction contained 5 bases not matched to a gene. CDR1 and CDR2 (germline): SGHAT, FQNNGV. The CDR3 loop spans 18 amino acids.

CDR3 amino acids: CASSGAPGTGGALIYNEQFF. The CDR3 coding sequence is TGTGCCAGCAGCGGTGCCCCAGGGACAGGGGGCGCATTGATCTACAATGAGCAGTTCTTC. This chain connects TRBV11-1 to TRBJ2-1; TRBD1 agrees at 12 bases. V lost 5 bases, J lost 3 bases, and 17 bases stayed unmatched. Germline CDR1 is SGHAT and CDR2 is FQDESV (reference sequence). This CDR3 comprises 20 residues.

V and J are TRBV4-1 and TRBJ2-2; D unclear. The CDR3 is 15 residues long. Trimming took 4 bases from V and 10 from J, leaving 19 bases between them. Looked up from germline, CDR1 is MGHRA and CDR2 is YSYEKL. CDR3 protein: CASSPSTGMNMELFF. CDR3 DNA: TGCGCCAGCAGCCCCAGCACTGGCATGAATATGGAGCTGTTTTTT.

The table lists this clonotype with a few counts. As the CDR3 is not closed by the conserved phenylalanine or tryptophan, this likely results from a read error. V is TRBV2 and J is TRBJ1-2, with D possibly being TRBD1 (5 bases). The CDR3 contains 15 residues. Between the trimmed V and J ends, which lost 3 bases and 2 bases, there was a span of 13 bases. CDR1 and CDR2 from the germline V gene are SNHLY and FYNNEI. CDR3 amino acids: CASSEVGWGNYGYTL. DNA for the CDR3: TGTGCCAGCAGTGAGGTGGGATGGGGGAACTATGGCTACACCCTC.

Notes on this clonotype: This clone may be a read error of a much larger clone one base away. The chain employs TRBV27 and TRBJ2-5; perhaps TRBD2 as D (7 bases). The CDR3 is made up of 14 amino acids. The V gene lost 5 bases and the J gene lost 7 bases, with 17 bases spanning the gap. CDR1 and CDR2 from the germline V gene are MNHEY and SMNVEV (reference sequence). As DNA, the CDR3 is TGTGCCAGCAGTCCCAAGGGGGGGGGGACGACCCAGTACTTC. It specifies CASSPKGGGTTQYF.

In this sample, this clonotype turned up many times. The chain is built from TRBV12-3 or TRBV12-4 and TRBJ2-7; D might be TRBD1 or TRBD2, each matching 5 bases. Trimming stripped 6 bases from V and 2 bases from J, with 14 bases between. The CDR3 spans 14 residues. CDR3 loop: CASSLVGVPYEQYF. Written as DNA, the CDR3 is TGTGCCAGCAGCCTAGTGGGGGTCCCCTACGAGCAGTACTTC.

This clonotype was detected ten times or more. The chain is built from TRBV3-1 and TRBJ2-2, with a possible D match to TRBD2 (5 bases). Germline CDR1 is LGHDT and CDR2 is YNNKEL (reference sequence). The CDR3 totals 13 residues. V shed 4 bases and J shed 8 bases, with 11 bases lying between them. The CDR3 reads CASSPGILGELFF. The CDR3 DNA is TGTGCCAGCAGCCCCGGGATCCTTGGGGAGCTGTTTTTT.

In this sample, this clonotype turned up many times. The chain employs TRBV12-3 or TRBV12-4 and TRBJ2-7; no clear D gene. The CDR3 loop spans 14 amino acids. V lost 2 bases, J lost 4 bases, and 12 bases lay in between. The CDR3 sequence is CASSLIVRSYEQYF. The CDR3 DNA reads TGTGCCAGCAGTTTAATTGTCCGATCATACGAGCAGTACTTC.

This clonotype was recorded at least ten times. The chain links TRBV12-3 or TRBV12-4 to TRBJ2-1; D remains unclear. V was trimmed by 6 bases and J by 4 bases, leaving 7 bases between them. This CDR3 spans 12 amino acids. The CDR3 sequence is CASRQEYNEQFF. The CDR3 DNA is TGTGCCAGCAGGCAAGAATACAATGAGCAGTTCTTC.

As concerns this clonotype: Since a much larger clone is just one base distant, this may be a read error. The chain has TRBV11-3 and TRBJ1-1; perhaps TRBD1 as D (5 bases). This CDR3 has 11 residues. Germline V lookup: CDR1 SGHNT, CDR2 YENEEA. The CDR3 nucleotides read TGTTCCAGCAGCTTCGACAGATTACCTTTCTTT. This encodes CSSSFDRLPFF.

The chain couples TRBV12-3 or TRBV12-4 to TRBJ2-1; TRBD2 agrees at 11 bases. This CDR3 spans 16 amino acids. J was trimmed by 3 bases and V by 6 bases; bases with no gene match: 7. The CDR3 loop reads CASSRGTSGFYNEQFF. The CDR3 coding sequence is TGTGCCAGCAGCCGGGGGACTAGCGGATTCTACAATGAGCAGTTCTTC.

This clonotype was seen many times. The chain has TRBV10-3 and TRBJ1-2; 9 bases align to TRBD1. The CDR3 is 16 residues long. The trim removed 0 bases at V and 4 bases at J, leaving 6 bases unmatched. Germline V gene lookup returns CDR1 ENHRY and CDR2 SYGVKD. The CDR3: CAISESTGGESYGYTF. The CDR3 coding sequence is TGTGCCATCAGTGAGTCAACAGGGGGCGAGAGCTATGGCTACACCTTC.

This clonotype was observed at least ten times. This rearrangement joins TRBV2 to TRBJ2-3, with D maybe TRBD2 (6 bases). Germline values: CDR1 SNHLY, CDR2 FYNNEI. Trimming removed 1 base from V and 4 bases from J, with 9 bases in between. There are 14 residues in the CDR3. The chain's CDR3 is CASSEEWGADTQYF. The CDR3 coding sequence is TGTGCCAGCAGTGAAGAATGGGGGGCAGATACGCAGTATTTT.

This clonotype was counted between two and nine times. J is TRBJ2-2 and V is TRBV5-4, with D perhaps TRBD1 (6 bases). The V end lost 4 bases, the J end lost 6 bases, and 22 bases lay between the germline ends. CDR1 and CDR2 (germline): SGHNT, YYREEE (reference sequence). The length of the CDR3 is 17 residues. CDR3 sequence (DNA): TGTGCCAGCAGCACGCTAGGGGGACACAGGATCGCCGGGGAGCTGTTTTTT. This translates into CASSTLGGHRIAGELFF.

This clonotype was seen ten or more times. V gene TRBV7-9 combines with J gene TRBJ2-3; 9 bases line up with TRBD2. With 3 bases clipped from V and 0 bases from J, the junction kept 10 bases outside the gene matches. The CDR3 spans 18 residues. Per germline, CDR1 SEHNR and CDR2 FQNEAQ (reference sequence). CDR3 amino acids: CASSFIWASGTSTDTQYF. Written as DNA, the CDR3 is TGTGCCAGCAGCTTTATTTGGGCTAGCGGGACCAGCACAGATACGCAGTATTTT.

This clonotype was recorded many times. The gene calls are TRBV6-2 or TRBV6-3 and TRBJ2-1; D possibly corresponds to TRBD1 (6 bases). Germline CDR1 reads MNHEY; CDR2 reads SVGEGT. Deletions cut 4 bases from V and 8 bases from J, with 15 bases between. The CDR3 contains 14 residues. CDR3 in DNA: TGTGCCAGCAGTTTATCCCACAGGGCTGATGAGCAGTTCTTC. Its protein product is CASSLSHRADEQFF.

This clonotype came up many times. This chain connects TRBV20-1 to TRBJ2-5, with D possibly TRBD1 on 6 matching bases. Germline CDR1 is DFQATT and CDR2 is SNEGSKA (reference sequence). CDR3 size: 11 residues. The V end lost 6 bases, the J end lost 5 bases, and 10 bases lay between the germline ends. The CDR3 nucleotides are TGCAGTGCCGTACAGGGTGAGACCCAGTACTTC. Translating it yields CSAVQGETQYF.

This clonotype has just one count. V usage is TRBV7-2 and J usage is TRBJ2-3, with 11 bases aligning to TRBD2. The junction had 6 bases not matched to a gene; V was cut back by 2 bases and J by 2 bases. Germline V lookup: CDR1 SGHTA, CDR2 FQGNSA. This CDR3 has 17 amino acids. The DNA of the CDR3 is TGTGCCAGCAGCTTACGGCGACTAGCGGGAAACACAGATACGCAGTATTTT. Residues: CASSLRRLAGNTDTQYF.

This clonotype was observed at least ten times. The rearrangement uses TRBV7-9 and TRBJ2-1; the D gene could be TRBD1 or TRBD2 (6 bases each). Per the germline V gene, CDR1 is SEHNR and CDR2 is FQNEAQ (reference sequence). Trimming took 10 bases from V and 9 from J, leaving 13 bases between them. The CDR3 is 11 residues long. In DNA, the CDR3 is TGTGCCACCACAGGGCGGGGTGAGCAGTTCTTC. Its protein is CATTGRGEQFF.

This clonotype was seen many times. The chain couples TRBV20-1 to TRBJ1-1; D unresolved. Germline loops: CDR1 DFQATT, CDR2 SNEGSKA (reference sequence). Deletions cut 6 bases from V and 1 base from J, with 12 bases between. The CDR3 is 13 amino acids. CDR3 sequence: CSAERNGNTEAFF. CDR3 nucleotides: TGCAGTGCAGAGAGGAACGGGAACACTGAAGCTTTCTTT.

This clonotype was seen at least ten times. In nucleotides, the CDR3 is TGTGCCAGCAGTTTAGGTCCCGCAGGTTACAATGAGCAGTTCTTC. Translated, it gives CASSLGPAGYNEQFF. The V call is TRBV28, the J call TRBJ2-1; D is ambiguous. CDR3 size: 15 residues. V lost 2 bases to trimming and J lost 4 bases, with 12 bases between them. From germline, CDR1 is MDHEN and CDR2 SYDVKM.

This clonotype has at least ten counts. This chain links TRBV20-1 with TRBJ2-5; 9 nucleotides match TRBD2. CDR1 DFQATT and CDR2 SNEGSKA come from the germline V gene (reference sequence). This CDR3 contains 14 residues. V lost 6 bases, J lost 5 bases, and 10 bases stayed unmatched. DNA for the CDR3: TGCAGTGCAACCTTACTAGCGGGCTTGGAGACCCAGTACTTC. This codes for CSATLLAGLETQYF.

This clonotype was found many times. V usage is TRBV11-2 and J usage is TRBJ2-1; TRBD2 aligns across 8 bases. This CDR3 spans 18 amino acids. The germline gives CDR1 SGHAT, CDR2 FQNNGV. V shed 1 base and J 9 bases; nucleotides not matched to a gene: 17. The CDR3 DNA follows: TGTGCCAGCAGCTTAGTGGTCGGGACTAGGGCCCTGATCGGTGAGCAGTTCTTC. This codes for CASSLVVGTRALIGEQFF.

This clonotype was counted many times. One junction end does not reproduce the germline sequence, and a read error may be involved. This chain uses TRBV28 with TRBJ1-2; D may be TRBD1 (6 bases). The CDR3 totals 13 residues. The germline V gene encodes CDR1 MDHEN and CDR2 SYDVKM. The CDR3 protein is CASSFPAGVRPYF. CDR3 DNA sequence: TGTGCCAGCAGTTTTCCGGCAGGGGTCCGACCCTACTTC.